Presented here are 4 T cell receptor beta chains from one specimen sequenced in a study of T-cell memory formation after mild COVID-19. TCRdb re-called the 5' RACE reads through MiXCR, storing one row per CDR3 protein. The table records around 530,000 distinct CDR3 sequences, about a fifth of them present only once. The material sequenced was PBMCs or a T cell subset sorted from them (not recorded which). The receptor set was obtained from an adult woman who had mild COVID-19 (a few samples of this study predate the infection). Cell type and time point are not known.

There are a few counts of this clonotype. This chain links TRBV3-1 with TRBJ2-1; TRBD1 might be the D (6 bases). Germline assignment: CDR1 LGHDT and CDR2 YNNKEL (reference sequence). Trimming shortened V by 6 bases and J by 6 bases, and 27 bases separated the two germline ends. This CDR3 is built from 18 residues. CDR3 DNA sequence: TGTGCCAGCAGAGGCAGGGGCGTTGGGTTGATGGCCAGCAATGAGCAGTTCTTC. This translates into CASRGRGVGLMASNEQFF.

This clonotype was counted a few times. V gene TRBV7-9 combines with J gene TRBJ1-1; the match to TRBD1 covers 9 bases. The germline CDR1 and CDR2 sequences are SEHNR and FQNEAQ (reference sequence). There are 14 residues in the CDR3. V was clipped by 3 bases and J by 8 bases; unmatched bases: 7. The CDR3 here is CASSFVTGGGEAFF. The CDR3 coding sequence is TGTGCCAGCAGCTTCGTTACAGGGGGCGGAGAAGCTTTCTTT.

The chain combines TRBV10-3 with TRBJ2-5, with TRBD1 identical over 9 bases. Germline values: CDR1 ENHRY, CDR2 SYGVKD. V dropped 4 bases and J dropped 5; count of bases not matched to a gene: 5. The CDR3 totals 14 residues. The CDR3 reads CAISAGTGRETQYF. As DNA, the CDR3 is TGTGCCATCAGTGCCGGGACAGGGAGGGAGACCCAGTACTTC.

This clonotype appeared a few times. This rearrangement joins TRBV27 to TRBJ2-7, with 9 positions matching TRBD2. Germline trimming cut 5 bases from V and 3 bases from J; bases unmatched to any gene: 11. The CDR3 has 16 amino acids. CDR1 MNHEY and CDR2 SMNVEV come from the germline V gene (reference sequence). CDR3 protein: CASSISLAGARYEQYF. The CDR3, as DNA: TGTGCCAGCAGTATCTCTTTAGCGGGAGCGCGCTACGAGCAGTACTTC.